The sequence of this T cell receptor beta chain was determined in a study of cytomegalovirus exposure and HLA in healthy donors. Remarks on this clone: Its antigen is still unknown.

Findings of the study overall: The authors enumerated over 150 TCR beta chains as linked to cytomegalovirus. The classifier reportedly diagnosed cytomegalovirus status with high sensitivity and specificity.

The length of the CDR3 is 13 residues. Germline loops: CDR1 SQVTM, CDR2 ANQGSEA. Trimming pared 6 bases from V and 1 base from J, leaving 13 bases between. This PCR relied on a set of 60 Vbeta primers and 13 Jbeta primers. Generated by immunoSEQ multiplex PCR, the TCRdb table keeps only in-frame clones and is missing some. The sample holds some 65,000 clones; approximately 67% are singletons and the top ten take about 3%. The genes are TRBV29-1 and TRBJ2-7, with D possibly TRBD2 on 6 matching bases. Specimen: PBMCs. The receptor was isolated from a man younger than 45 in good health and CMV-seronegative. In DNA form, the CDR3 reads TGCAGCGTACTCCACGGGACTTCCTACGAGCAGTACTTC. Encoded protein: CSVLHGTSYEQYF.